This passage covers 19 T cell receptor beta chains from one sample sequenced in a study of neurological immune-mediated disorders. One entry per CDR3 protein results from TCRdb running MiXCR on the 5' RACE reads. The sample consists of about 55,000 distinct CDR3 sequences, about 4% of them appearing once. Specimen: PBMCs. These receptors originate from a man in his forties or fifties with multiple sclerosis.

This chain joins TRBV2 and TRBJ2-7, with TRBD1 as a possible D gene (6 bases). This CDR3 contains 15 residues. Germline-derived CDR1 and CDR2 are SNHLY and FYNNEI. V was cut by 7 bases and J by 0 bases, with 16 bases left in between. CDR3 sequence reads: CASMLDSRISYEQYF. The CDR3 bases are TGTGCCAGCATGCTGGACAGCCGTATCTCCTACGAGCAGTACTTC.

This clonotype has ten or more counts. V and J are TRBV7-2 and TRBJ2-2; the D gene is possibly TRBD1 (7 bases). Germline V gene data show CDR1 as SGHTA and CDR2 as FQGNSA. Trimming took 5 bases from V and 1 from J, leaving 14 bases between them. The CDR3 is made up of 16 amino acids. The DNA for the CDR3 is TGTGCCAGCAGCGCCCGACAGGGACTGAACACCGGGGAGCTGTTTTTT. This codes for CASSARQGLNTGELFF. The full variable domain, rest sourced from reference TRBV7-2 and TRBJ2-2, is GAGVSQSPSNKVTEKGKDVELRCDPISGHTALYWYRQSLGQGLEFLIYFQGNSAPDKSGLPSDRFSAERTGGSVSTLTIQRTQQEDSAVYLCASSARQGLNTGELFFGEGSRLTVL.

In its sample, this clonotype was seen many times. The chain is built from TRBV5-1 and TRBJ1-4; TRBD1 agrees at 8 bases. Germline values: CDR1 SGHRS, CDR2 YFSETQ. Germline trimming cut 4 bases from V and 6 bases from J; bases unmatched to any gene: 8. The CDR3 contains 15 residues. DNA for the CDR3: TGCGCCAGCAGCCAAAAAACAGGGGGTGATGAAAAACTGTTTTTT. Amino acids: CASSQKTGGDEKLFF. Complete variable domain (other parts from reference TRBV5-1 and TRBJ1-4): KAGVTQTPRYLIKTRGQQVTLSCSPISGHRSVSWYQQTPGQGLQFLFEYFSETQRNKGNFPGRFSGRQFSNSRSEMNVSTLELGDSALYLCASSQKTGGDEKLFFGSGTQLSVL.

This clonotype was observed at least ten times. Mismatch with germline at one junction end may stem from a read error. The V call is TRBV11-2, the J call TRBJ1-6; D gene ambiguous. The CDR3 has 19 amino acids. The germline V gene encodes CDR1 SGHAT and CDR2 FQNNGV. CDR3 in DNA: TGTGCCAGCAGCCCCCTCCGTCGGGGAGGAGGTGGTCATAATTCACCCCTCAACTTT. Its protein product is CASSPLRRGGGGHNSPLNF. Full variable domain (remainder filled in from reference TRBV11-2 and TRBJ1-6): EAGVAQSPRYKIIEKRQSVAFWCNPISGHATLYWYQQILGQGPKLLIQFQNNGVVDDSQLPKDRFSAERLKGVDSTLKIQPAKLEDSAVYLCASSPLRRGGGGHNSPLNFGNGTRLTVT.

This clonotype has a count of ten or more. The CDR3 DNA follows: TGTGCCAGCAGCCAAGTTAGGGGACTAGCGGGTGGAGAGACCCAGTACTTC. Protein product: CASSQVRGLAGGETQYF. The rearrangement joins TRBV3-1 to TRBJ2-5, with 12 bases fitting TRBD2. Germline-derived CDR1 and CDR2 are LGHDT and YNNKEL (reference sequence). The ends lost 1 base at V and 4 bases at J; junction bases unmatched: 7. The CDR3 length is 17 residues.

This clonotype occurred many times. The chain is built from TRBV4-1 and TRBJ2-6, with D perhaps being TRBD1 or TRBD2 (6 bases each). The CDR3 spans 17 residues. V dropped 5 bases and J dropped 3 bases, with 17 bases sitting between them. Germline CDR1 MGHRA, CDR2 YSYEKL. CDR3 nucleotide sequence: TGCGCCAGCAGCACTTCCCAGGGGACTCGTGGGGCCAACGTCCTGACTTTC. As protein: CASSTSQGTRGANVLTF.

This clonotype was observed many times. The chain recombines TRBV5-1 with TRBJ2-5, with TRBD2 as a possible D gene (6 bases). The germline gives CDR1 SGHRS, CDR2 YFSETQ. V was trimmed by 4 bases and J by 2 bases, leaving 12 bases between them. CDR3 size: 14 residues. CDR3 DNA sequence: TGCGCCAGCAGCGCCCTGGGACTTCAAGAGACCCAGTACTTC. Its translation is CASSALGLQETQYF. The variable domain in full, with the rest retrieved from reference TRBV5-1 and TRBJ2-5, is KAGVTQTPRYLIKTRGQQVTLSCSPISGHRSVSWYQQTPGQGLQFLFEYFSETQRNKGNFPGRFSGRQFSNSRSEMNVSTLELGDSALYLCASSALGLQETQYFGPGTRLLVL.

With regard to this clonotype: This may be a read error, as it is one base from a much larger clone. V and J are TRBV4-1 and TRBJ2-1, with D perhaps matching TRBD2 (6 bases). CDR1 and CDR2 (germline): MGHRA, YSYEKL. CDR3 size: 15 residues. Between the trimmed V and J ends, which lost 2 bases and 8 bases, there was a span of 16 bases. CDR3 coding DNA: TGCGCCAGCAGCCAACAGGGAGGTAAAGGGGATGAGCAGTTCTTC. As protein: CASSQQGGKGDEQFF.

In this sample, this clonotype turned up many times. This sequence joins TRBV7-2 and TRBJ2-2, with 9 bases lining up with TRBD2. J gave up 5 bases and V 5 bases, and 6 bases lay outside the gene matches. CDR3 size: 15 residues. CDR1 and CDR2 (germline): SGHTA, FQGNSA. The CDR3 here is CASSPIAGETGELFF. For the CDR3, the DNA is TGTGCCAGCAGCCCAATAGCGGGAGAGACCGGGGAGCTGTTTTTT. Using reference TRBV7-2 and TRBJ2-2 for the parts outside the CDR3, the full variable domain is GAGVSQSPSNKVTEKGKDVELRCDPISGHTALYWYRQSLGQGLEFLIYFQGNSAPDKSGLPSDRFSAERTGGSVSTLTIQRTQQEDSAVYLCASSPIAGETGELFFGEGSRLTVL.

This clonotype was found many times. V usage is TRBV4-1 and J usage is TRBJ1-5; 8 bases map to TRBD1. The germline gives CDR1 MGHRA, CDR2 YSYEKL. The CDR3 runs to 16 residues. V was pared by 2 bases and J by 6 bases, with 9 bases of the junction left unmatched. The CDR3: CASSQSMVRGPQPQHF. The DNA for the CDR3 is TGCGCCAGCAGCCAATCAATGGTCAGGGGGCCTCAGCCCCAGCATTTT.

This clonotype was counted many times. This sequence joins TRBV27 and TRBJ2-1, with 14 bases fitting TRBD2. CDR1 and CDR2 (germline): MNHEY, SMNVEV (reference sequence). V lost 2 bases and J lost 8; bases outside the gene matches: 20. CDR3 length: 21 amino acids. The DNA for the CDR3 is TGTGCCAGCAGTTTACCTACCCCCCGGACTAGCGGGGGGCCAGGTGGCGATGAGCAGTTCTTC. Translation: CASSLPTPRTSGGPGGDEQFF.

At least ten counts were recorded for this clonotype. This CDR3 is CASSLPAGPTGELFF. CDR3 bases: TGTGCCAGCAGTTTACCGGCAGGGCCCACCGGGGAGCTGTTTTTT. The chain employs TRBV12-3 or TRBV12-4 and TRBJ2-2; a possible D gene is TRBD1 (5 bases). The ends were cut back, 2 bases at V and 4 bases at J, with 11 bases in the middle. CDR3 size: 15 residues.

This clonotype was counted at least ten times. The CDR3 bases are TGCAGTGCTAGGGAGGGGGGCCATACGCAGTATTTT. This translates into CSAREGGHTQYF. The V call is TRBV20-1, the J call TRBJ2-3; tentatively, D is TRBD1 or TRBD2 (6 bases each). CDR1 DFQATT and CDR2 SNEGSKA come from the germline V gene (reference sequence). CDR3 length: 12 amino acids. V lost 3 bases to trimming and J lost 7 bases, with 11 bases between them.

This clonotype was detected many times. The chain has TRBV20-1 and TRBJ2-7; tentatively, D is TRBD1 or TRBD2 (6 bases each). This CDR3 is built from 14 residues. Looked up from germline, CDR1 is DFQATT and CDR2 is SNEGSKA (reference sequence). V was shortened by 1 base and J by 3 bases, with 13 bases between the two germline ends. CDR3 amino acids: CSARGTAGLYEQYF. CDR3 sequence (DNA): TGCAGTGCTAGAGGGACAGCGGGTCTCTACGAGCAGTACTTC.

The chain employs TRBV5-1 and TRBJ2-1; D gene uncertain. Germline V gene sequence: CDR1 SGHRS, CDR2 YFSETQ. Trimming took off 2 bases at V and 7 bases at J, with 10 bases between the two ends. This CDR3 spans 13 amino acids. The CDR3 spells CASSFSVSNEQFF. The CDR3, as DNA: TGCGCCAGCAGCTTCTCCGTGAGTAATGAGCAGTTCTTC.

This clonotype was counted ten times or more. The chain employs TRBV29-1 and TRBJ2-3; TRBD1 matches at 8 bases. Germline CDR1 SQVTM, CDR2 ANQGSEA. V lost 4 bases to trimming and J lost 2 bases; unmatched junction nucleotides: 5. This CDR3 is built from 14 residues. The CDR3 region has the DNA TGCAGCGTTGCCCGACAGGGGTTCACAGATACGCAGTATTTT. This translates into CSVARQGFTDTQYF.

This clonotype was counted ten times or more. The V call is TRBV20-1, the J call TRBJ2-7; a possible D gene is TRBD1 (6 bases). The V end lost 5 bases, the J end lost 2 bases, and 10 bases lay between the germline ends. Germline V gene sequence: CDR1 DFQATT, CDR2 SNEGSKA (reference sequence). The CDR3 loop spans 12 amino acids. The CDR3 DNA is TGCAGTGCTGGGGGCCTTACCTACGAGCAGTACTTC. It codes for CSAGGLTYEQYF.

Ten or more counts support this clonotype. The CDR3 DNA follows: TGTGCCAGCAGGGACCAAAAAACAGGCGCCTATAATTCACCCCTCCACTTT. Its translation is CASRDQKTGAYNSPLHF. This sequence joins TRBV7-2 and TRBJ1-6; D may be TRBD1 (5 bases). The CDR3 runs to 17 residues. V was pared by 6 bases and J by 2 bases, with 17 bases between. The germline CDR1 and CDR2 sequences are SGHTA and FQGNSA.

This clonotype counts as medium-sized. The gene calls are TRBV5-1 and TRBJ2-2; the D is unclear. Germline loops: CDR1 SGHRS, CDR2 YFSETQ. V was pared by 6 bases and J by 6 bases, with 9 bases between. The CDR3 extends over 12 amino acids. The CDR3: CASNLNAGELFF. The CDR3 coding sequence is TGCGCCAGCAACCTTAACGCCGGGGAGCTGTTTTTT.